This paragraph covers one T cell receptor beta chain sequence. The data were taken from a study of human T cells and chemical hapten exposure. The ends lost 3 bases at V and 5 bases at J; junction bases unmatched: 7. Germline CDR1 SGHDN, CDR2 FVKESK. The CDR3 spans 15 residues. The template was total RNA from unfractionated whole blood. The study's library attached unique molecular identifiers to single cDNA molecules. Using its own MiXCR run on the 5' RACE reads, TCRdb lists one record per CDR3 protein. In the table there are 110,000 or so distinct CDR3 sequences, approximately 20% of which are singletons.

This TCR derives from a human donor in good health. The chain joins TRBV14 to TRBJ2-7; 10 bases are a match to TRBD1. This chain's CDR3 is CASSQGQGTVDEQYF. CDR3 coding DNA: TGTGCCAGCAGCCAGGGACAGGGGACAGTCGACGAGCAGTACTTC.